This is a list of T cell receptor beta chains from one sample in a study of blood T cells in healthy people across ages. From the 5' RACE reads, TCRdb called clonotypes with MiXCR, one entry per CDR3 protein. The sample carries 1.8 million or so distinct CDR3 sequences, approximately 39% recorded once. Sequencing used blood. The receptor set was obtained from a human donor in good health. CDR3s include the opening cysteine and the closing phenylalanine or tryptophan. Fields, in order: J gene, clone size, V gene, D gene, CDR3 protein, CDR3 DNA. D genes are given only for firm matches. Expanded clones are given a class, and other clones once, few, many or no size at all.

J: TRBJ1-5
size: .
V: TRBV6-2/TRBV6-3
D: .
CDR3: CASRFRHLSNQPQHF
DNA: TGTGCCAGCAGATTCCGACACCTTAGCAATCAGCCCCAGCATTTT

J: TRBJ2-5
size: .
V: TRBV18
D: .
CDR3: CASSPKRETQYF
DNA: TGTGCCAGCTCACCTAAGCGAGAGACCCAGTACTTC

J: TRBJ2-1
size: .
V: TRBV29-1
D: TRBD2
CDR3: CSVGVTAGDEQFF
DNA: TGCAGCGTTGGTGTCACTGCGGGGGATGAGCAGTTCTTC

J: TRBJ1-1
size: .
V: TRBV3-1
D: .
CDR3: CASSQYVGGTEAFF
DNA: TGTGCCAGCAGCCAATATGTGGGGGGCACTGAAGCTTTCTTT

J: TRBJ2-3
size: .
V: TRBV29-1
D: .
CDR3: CSVQQLGGQVTDTQYF
DNA: TGCAGCGTTCAACAACTGGGGGGACAAGTCACAGATACGCAGTATTTT

J: TRBJ2-7
size: .
V: TRBV12-3/TRBV12-4
D: .
CDR3: CASSFGGTRGEQYF
DNA: TGTGCCAGCAGTTTTGGTGGCACCCGTGGAGAGCAGTACTTC

J: TRBJ2-7
size: .
V: TRBV6-2/TRBV6-3
D: .
CDR3: CASSYATPGSSYEQYF
DNA: TGTGCCAGCAGTTACGCGACCCCAGGGAGCTCCTACGAGCAGTACTTC

J: TRBJ2-5
size: once
V: TRBV5-1
D: .
CDR3: CASSLAISTQETQYF
DNA: TGCGCCAGCAGCTTGGCCATTTCGACCCAAGAGACCCAGTACTTC

J: TRBJ2-5
size: once
V: TRBV3-1
D: .
CDR3: CTSSPRGDSGETQYF
DNA: TGTACCAGCAGCCCCAGGGGGGACTCGGGGGAGACCCAGTACTTC

J: TRBJ2-1
size: few
V: TRBV5-1
D: .
CDR3: CASSLAWSAEYNEQFF
DNA: TGCGCCAGCAGCTTGGCGTGGAGTGCAGAATACAATGAGCAGTTCTTC

J: TRBJ2-5
size: .
V: TRBV5-8
D: TRBD1
CDR3: CASRIQGSGAQYF
DNA: TGTGCCAGCAGAATACAGGGGAGTGGGGCCCAGTACTTC

J: TRBJ2-3
size: few
V: TRBV6-5
D: .
CDR3: CASKIVSAGADTQYF
DNA: TGTGCCAGTAAGATCGTCAGCGCTGGCGCAGATACGCAGTATTTT

J: TRBJ2-5
size: few
V: TRBV18
D: .
CDR3: CASSPASQETQYF
DNA: TGTGCCAGCTCACCAGCCAGTCAAGAGACCCAGTACTTC

J: TRBJ2-5
size: many
V: TRBV29-1
D: TRBD2
CDR3: CSAGRAGDKTQYF
DNA: TGCAGCGCTGGACGCGCGGGGGATAAGACCCAGTACTTC

J: TRBJ1-1
size: few
V: TRBV25-1
D: .
CDR3: CASSEWNTEAFF
DNA: TGTGCCAGCAGTGAGTGGAACACTGAAGCTTTCTTT

J: TRBJ1-2
size: few
V: TRBV6-5
D: .
CDR3: CASTILGQSYGYTF
DNA: TGTGCCAGCACCATACTAGGACAGAGCTATGGCTACACCTTC

J: TRBJ2-7
size: many
V: TRBV12-3/TRBV12-4
D: .
CDR3: CASSPENSYEQYF
DNA: TGTGCCAGCAGTCCCGAAAACAGCTACGAGCAGTACTTC

J: TRBJ2-6
size: few
V: TRBV11-2
D: .
CDR3: CASSSVAGANVLTF
DNA: TGTGCCAGCAGCTCGGTAGCTGGGGCCAACGTCCTGACTTTC

J: TRBJ1-1
size: .
V: TRBV5-1
D: TRBD1
CDR3: CASSLTGTGNTEAFF
DNA: TGTGCCAGCAGCTTGACCGGGACAGGGAACACTGAAGCTTTCTTT

J: TRBJ2-7
size: few
V: TRBV6-2/TRBV6-3
D: .
CDR3: CASSPSEGQGPRLTYEQYF
DNA: TGTGCCAGCAGCCCCTCCGAGGGTCAGGGGCCCCGACTTACCTACGAGCAGTACTTC

J: TRBJ1-2
size: few
V: TRBV7-9
D: .
CDR3: CASSFQVASYGYTF
DNA: TGTGCCAGCAGCTTTCAGGTGGCCTCCTATGGCTACACCTTC

J: TRBJ2-1
size: .
V: TRBV7-2
D: TRBD2
CDR3: CASSLGSGGVEQFF
DNA: TGTGCCAGCAGCTTAGGTAGCGGGGGGGTTGAGCAGTTCTTC

J: TRBJ2-7
size: many
V: TRBV29-1
D: .
CDR3: CSVETLGGRASYEQYF
DNA: TGCAGCGTTGAAACCCTGGGAGGCAGGGCCTCCTACGAGCAGTACTTC

J: TRBJ1-1
size: .
V: TRBV6-2/TRBV6-3
D: .
CDR3: CASRPSVQPEAFF
DNA: TGTGCCAGCAGACCCTCAGTACAACCTGAAGCTTTCTTT

J: TRBJ2-1
size: few
V: TRBV27
D: .
CDR3: CASSLFYGEPLYNEQFF
DNA: TGTGCCAGCAGTTTATTCTATGGGGAACCCCTGTACAATGAGCAGTTCTTC

J: TRBJ1-1
size: .
V: TRBV4-3
D: .
CDR3: CASSQILQGGRTEAFF
DNA: TGCGCCAGCAGCCAAATTTTACAGGGTGGACGGACTGAAGCTTTCTTT

J: TRBJ2-3
size: .
V: TRBV15
D: TRBD2
CDR3: CATSMEAGGPYTQYF
DNA: TGTGCCACCAGCATGGAAGCGGGGGGGCCCTATACGCAGTATTTT

J: TRBJ1-5
size: .
V: TRBV20-1
D: TRBD1
CDR3: CSARGGGGGPQHF
DNA: TGCAGTGCTAGAGGAGGGGGCGGTGGGCCCCAGCATTTT

J: TRBJ2-1
size: .
V: TRBV20-1
D: TRBD2
CDR3: CSARFRSGLAGGTLSYNEQFF
DNA: TGCAGTGCTAGATTCCGCTCGGGACTAGCGGGGGGAACTCTCTCCTACAATGAGCAGTTCTTC

J: TRBJ1-1
size: .
V: TRBV12-3/TRBV12-4
D: TRBD1
CDR3: CASSLGTGLGTEAFF
DNA: TGTGCCAGCAGTTTAGGGACAGGGCTGGGCACTGAAGCTTTCTTT

J: TRBJ1-1
size: .
V: TRBV20-1
D: .
CDR3: CSASSNTEAFF
DNA: TGCAGTGCATCGTCGAACACTGAAGCTTTCTTT

J: TRBJ1-5
size: .
V: TRBV5-5
D: .
CDR3: CASSLVPWQANQPQHF
DNA: TGTGCCAGCAGCTTGGTCCCTTGGCAGGCTAATCAGCCCCAGCATTTT

J: TRBJ2-3
size: few
V: TRBV7-6
D: .
CDR3: CASSLGVGGRQGDTQYF
DNA: TGTGCCAGCAGCTTAGGAGTCGGGGGGAGACAGGGAGATACGCAGTATTTT

J: TRBJ1-1
size: .
V: TRBV6-1
D: TRBD1
CDR3: CASSELPGQGMNTEAFF
DNA: TGTGCCAGCAGTGAACTACCGGGACAGGGAATGAACACTGAAGCTTTCTTT

J: TRBJ2-1
size: .
V: TRBV20-1
D: TRBD1
CDR3: CSARDRGINEQFF
DNA: TGCAGTGCTAGGGACAGGGGGATCAATGAGCAGTTCTTC

J: TRBJ1-2
size: .
V: TRBV27
D: .
CDR3: CASSNRHSYPYGYTF
DNA: TGTGCCAGCAGCAATCGACACAGCTACCCCTATGGCTACACCTTC

J: TRBJ1-2
size: .
V: TRBV4-3
D: TRBD1
CDR3: CASSQVGQGFGYTF
DNA: TGCGCCAGCAGCCAAGTCGGACAGGGGTTTGGCTACACCTTC

J: TRBJ2-1
size: .
V: TRBV12-3/TRBV12-4
D: TRBD1
CDR3: CASSLGRQGSFF
DNA: TGTGCCAGCAGTTTAGGTAGACAGGGGTCGTTCTTC